The 14 T cell receptor beta chains listed next were all sequenced from one sample in a study of persistence of HIV-infected CD4 T cells. Antigens for these TCRs are unknown. Cells were stimulated with CMV-infected fibroblast lysates at 8 to 10 ug/mL. Sorting of responding CD4+ T cells relied on upregulated CD40 ligand together with CD69. Sequencing used immunoSEQ version 4 in survey mode. Sequenced by immunoSEQ multiplex PCR; TCRdb stores in-frame clones only, minus some. The table has around 20,000 clones, approximately 80% seen once. This specimen was CD4+ T cells sorted from PBMCs after approximately 18-hour stimulation, taken from a patient who received antiretroviral therapy. These receptor sequences come from an adult man with HIV who was CMV-seropositive.

The V call is TRBV7-8, the J call TRBJ1-3; D is perhaps TRBD1 (6 bases). Germline-derived CDR1 and CDR2 are SGHVS and FQNEAQ. V was shortened by 4 bases and J by 3 bases, with 10 bases between the two germline ends. The CDR3 spans 14 residues. The CDR3 DNA reads TGTGCCAGCAGCTACAGGGTGGGTGGAAACACCATATATTTT. It yields the protein CASSYRVGGNTIYF. Filled out from reference TRBV7-8 and TRBJ1-3, the complete variable domain reads GAGVSQSPRYKVAKRGQDVALRCDPISGHVSLFWYQQALGQGPEFLTYFQNEAQLDKSGLPSDRFFAERPEGSVSTLKIQRTQQEDSAVYLCASSYRVGGNTIYFGEGSWLTVV.

This clone was picked up a small number of times. The V gene is TRBV6-1, the J gene TRBJ1-1; the D gene is possibly TRBD1 (6 bases). Deletions cut 1 base from V and 0 bases from J, with 15 bases between. This CDR3 spans 17 amino acids. The germline V gene has CDR1 MNHNS and CDR2 SASEGT. The CDR3 protein is CASSEGRTVRMNTEAFF. The CDR3 DNA is TGTGCCAGCAGTGAAGGACGGACAGTCCGAATGAACACTGAAGCTTTCTTT.

The V gene is TRBV29-1, the J gene TRBJ2-3, with TRBD1 matching over 9 bases. V was clipped by 6 bases and J by 3 bases; unmatched bases: 7. This CDR3 contains 14 residues. Germline lookup yields CDR1 SQVTM and CDR2 ANQGSEA. CDR3 DNA: TGCAGCGTCTCCGGGACAGGGAAAACAGATACGCAGTATTTT. This sequence encodes CSVSGTGKTDTQYF.

The rearrangement links TRBV5-1 to TRBJ2-2; perhaps TRBD2 as D (6 bases). Germline V gene data show CDR1 as SGHRS and CDR2 as YFSETQ. CDR3 length equals 15 residues. The V end was cut by 0 bases, the J end by 3 bases, with 9 bases between. This CDR3 is CASSLGRVDTGELFF. The CDR3 nucleotides read TGCGCCAGCAGCTTGGGGAGGGTAGACACCGGGGAGCTGTTTTTT.

The chain links TRBV12-3 or TRBV12-4 to TRBJ2-7, with 7 bases lining up with TRBD1. The CDR3 runs 13 residues. J gave up 3 bases and V 5 bases, and 4 bases lay outside the gene matches. The CDR3 is CASSLNRGYEQYF. CDR3 coding DNA: TGTGCCAGCAGTCTAAACAGGGGCTACGAGCAGTACTTC.

This clone appeared a few times. The chain recombines TRBV3-1 (or the pseudogene TRBV3-2) with TRBJ1-2; D not certain. The germline gives CDR1 LGHDT, CDR2 YNNKEL (reference sequence). The CDR3 sequence is 15 residues long. V lost 1 base and J lost 2, with 11 bases in between. This CDR3 reads CASSQASTVNYGYTF. In DNA, the CDR3 is TGTGCCAGCAGCCAAGCGTCAACAGTAAACTATGGCTACACCTTC.

V usage is TRBV28 and J usage is TRBJ2-6; 9 positions agree with TRBD2. V lost 2 bases, J lost 2 bases, and 4 bases stayed unmatched. The germline V gene has CDR1 MDHEN and CDR2 SYDVKM. CDR3 length: 17 amino acids. This CDR3 reads CASSLAGGPAGANVLTF. DNA for the CDR3: TGTGCCAGCAGTTTAGCGGGGGGGCCGGCTGGGGCCAACGTCCTGACTTTC.

CDR3 in DNA: TGTGCCAGCAGCCAGCTCGGGACAGGGGGTAAATCGCAGTATTTT. Amino acids: CASSQLGTGGKSQYF. The chain combines TRBV3-1 (or the pseudogene TRBV3-2) with TRBJ2-3, with TRBD1 matching over 11 bases. This CDR3 is built from 15 residues. The J segment lost 10 bases and the V segment lost 3 bases, leaving 9 bases of the junction unmatched. In germline, CDR1 is LGHDT, CDR2 YNNKEL (reference sequence).

This chain links TRBV11-3 with TRBJ2-7; D unclear. The CDR3 spans 13 residues. Germline V gene data show CDR1 as SGHNT and CDR2 as YENEEA. The V gene lost 1 base and the J gene lost 3 bases, with 7 bases spanning the gap. CDR3 protein: CASSLGAIYEQYF. As DNA, the CDR3 is TGTGCCAGCAGCTTAGGGGCCATCTACGAGCAGTACTTC.

The chain is built from TRBV5-6 and TRBJ2-7; 9 bases align to TRBD1. Per germline, CDR1 SGHDT and CDR2 YYEEEE. This CDR3 comprises 14 residues. With 5 bases clipped from V and 7 bases from J, the junction kept 10 bases outside the gene matches. The CDR3 DNA reads TGTGCCAGCAGTGGAAACAGGGGGCGCTCGGAGCAGTACTTC. It is translated as CASSGNRGRSEQYF.

The V and J genes are TRBV7-9 and TRBJ2-2, with a weak D call TRBD2 (6 bases). CDR3 length: 16 residues. The germline V gene encodes CDR1 SEHNR and CDR2 FQNEAQ (reference sequence). V was clipped by 5 bases and J by 5 bases, with 18 bases between them. The CDR3 protein is CASSPLWGVGTGELFF. CDR3 sequence (DNA): TGTGCCAGCAGCCCCCTTTGGGGGGTGGGGACCGGGGAGCTGTTTTTT.

This clone was found a few times. V usage is TRBV4-1 and J usage is TRBJ1-5, with 7 bases fitting TRBD1. V dropped 4 bases and J dropped 0; count of bases not matched to a gene: 3. The CDR3 runs 15 residues. CDR1 and CDR2 (germline): MGHRA, YSYEKL. The chain's CDR3 is CASSPGQISNQPQHF. The DNA for the CDR3 is TGCGCCAGCAGCCCGGGACAGATTAGCAATCAGCCCCAGCATTTT.

This clone appeared a few times. The chain carries TRBV9 and TRBJ1-6, with D maybe TRBD1 (6 bases). From germline, CDR1 is SGDLS and CDR2 YYNGEE. The V end was cut by 0 bases, the J end by 4 bases, with 14 bases between. CDR3 length equals 17 residues. CDR3 sequence (DNA): TGTGCCAGCAGCGTAGGGGGGGCCCAGGGTTATAATTCACCCCTCCACTTT. Its translation is CASSVGGAQGYNSPLHF.

The chain uses TRBV7-8 and TRBJ2-1; the D gene is possibly TRBD2 (6 bases). The CDR3 sequence is 15 residues long. Per the germline V gene, CDR1 is SGHVS and CDR2 is FQNEAQ. V lost 5 bases, J lost 7 bases, and 18 bases lay in between. The CDR3 coding sequence is TGTGCCAGCAGCCTCACAGGAGGGGCTACAAATGAGCAGTTCTTC. Amino acids: CASSLTGGATNEQFF.